These 13 T cell receptor beta chains share one sample of origin, sequenced in a study of T cells in Graves' hyperthyroidism and ophthalmopathy. Template material for amplifying TCR beta CDR3 regions consisted of RNA transcripts. HTBI primers were used for first-round RT-PCR of the TCR CDR3. TCRdb recomputed calls from the multiplex PCR reads with MiXCR, one row per CDR3 protein. In the table there are 600,000 to 900,000 distinct CDR3 sequences, about 16% of which are singletons. Sequencing was performed on blood. Receptors originate from a man aged 18 to 29 with Graves' hyperthyroidism.

This clonotype has just a few counts. V and J are TRBV10-3 and TRBJ2-7; 9 nucleotides line up with TRBD1. The J segment lost 2 bases and the V segment lost 3 bases, leaving 2 bases of the junction unmatched. The CDR3 has 14 residues. Looked up from germline, CDR1 is ENHRY and CDR2 is SYGVKD. The CDR3 loop is CAISDGTGTYEQYF. The CDR3 nucleotides are TGTGCCATCAGTGACGGGACAGGGACCTACGAGCAGTACTTC.

This clonotype has a handful of counts. The chain is built from TRBV9 and TRBJ2-2; D perhaps matches TRBD2 (6 bases). The CDR3 spans 16 residues. Germline CDR1 and CDR2: SGDLS and YYNGEE. Trimming removed 0 bases from V and 2 bases from J, with 11 bases in between. Written as DNA, the CDR3 is TGTGCCAGCAGCGTAGCTGCGGACTACAACACCGGGGAGCTGTTTTTT. Amino acids: CASSVAADYNTGELFF.

The table lists this clonotype with many counts. The rearrangement links TRBV3-1 to TRBJ2-7, with D possibly being TRBD2 (5 bases). With 0 bases removed from V and 2 bases from J, the gap between germline ends came to 14 bases. The CDR3 sequence is 16 residues long. Per germline, CDR1 LGHDT and CDR2 YNNKEL (reference sequence). The CDR3 DNA follows: TGTGCCAGCAGCCAAGATTGGGCGGGTGCCGCCTACGAGCAGTACTTC. It is translated as CASSQDWAGAAYEQYF.

This clonotype was observed at least ten times. This chain connects TRBV28 to TRBJ2-3; D remains ambiguous. The CDR3 is 12 amino acids. The germline V gene has CDR1 MDHEN and CDR2 SYDVKM. V lost 3 bases and J lost 8, with 9 bases in between. The CDR3 DNA reads as TGTGCCAGCAGTTTCGGTAGCATTACGCAGTATTTT. Protein sequence: CASSFGSITQYF.

This clonotype was recorded a few times. This chain uses TRBV19 with TRBJ1-2; TRBD1 agrees at 9 bases. The germline V gene has CDR1 LNHDA and CDR2 SQIVND (reference sequence). J lost 2 bases, V lost 7 bases, and 8 bases had no gene match. The CDR3 loop spans 15 amino acids. Here the CDR3 DNA reads TGTGCCAGTACCTTTGGGACAGGGTCAAACTATGGCTACACCTTC. Protein: CASTFGTGSNYGYTF.

This clonotype showed up many times. At one boundary the junction diverges from the germline segment, which might be a read error. The rearrangement links TRBV2 to TRBJ1-5; 9 bases agree with TRBD1. The CDR3 is 16 amino acids. Germline V lookup: CDR1 SNHLY, CDR2 FYNNEI. CDR3 DNA: TGTGCCAGCAGTCAAGCGGGACAGGGTTTCAATCAGCCCCAGCATTTT. This gives the protein CASSQAGQGFNQPQHF.

V and J are TRBV18 and TRBJ2-2; possibly TRBD1 or TRBD2 for D (5 bases each). Trimming took 1 base from V and 5 from J, leaving 17 bases between them. The CDR3 covers 17 residues. Germline V CDR1 and CDR2: KGHSH, LQKENI. Here the CDR3 reads CASSPRLSGRGTGELFF. CDR3 coding DNA: TGTGCCAGCTCACCACGGCTTTCAGGGAGAGGGACCGGGGAGCTGTTTTTT.

A remark on this clonotype: Sequence at one end of the junction differs from germline and may be a read error. The V gene is TRBV5-1, the J gene TRBJ2-1; possibly TRBD2 for D (6 bases). Germline loops: CDR1 SGHRS, CDR2 YFSETQ. This CDR3 contains 16 residues. CDR3 sequence reads: CASSLRWLASYNGQFF. As DNA, the CDR3 is TGCGCCAGCAGCTTGCGGTGGCTAGCGTCCTACAATGGGCAGTTCTTC.

This clonotype was seen only a few times. V usage is TRBV3-1 and J usage is TRBJ1-6; no reliable D call. This CDR3 has 15 amino acids. The V end was cut by 2 bases, the J end by 7 bases, with 12 bases between. Looked up from germline, CDR1 is LGHDT and CDR2 is YNNKEL (reference sequence). The CDR3: CASSQRPRGNSPLHF. DNA for the CDR3: TGTGCCAGCAGCCAACGGCCACGAGGGAATTCACCCCTCCACTTT.

Turning to this clonotype: This CDR3 is missing its conserved last phenylalanine or tryptophan, likely due to a read error. The genes are TRBV28 and TRBJ2-5; 14 bases fit TRBD2. The CDR3 totals 16 residues. Per germline, CDR1 MDHEN and CDR2 SYDVKM. J was trimmed by 3 bases and V by 6 bases; bases with no gene match: 6. CDR3 sequence reads: CASSLMGLAGEETQYL. CDR3 in DNA: TGTGCCAGCAGCCTTATGGGACTAGCGGGAGAAGAGACCCAGTACTTA.

This clonotype was seen at least ten times. At one boundary the junction diverges from the germline segment, which might be a read error. The CDR3 sequence: CASSQDSGSYNEQFF. CDR3 nucleotide sequence: TGTGCCAGCAGCCAAGATAGCGGCAGTTACAATGAGCAGTTCTTC. This rearrangement joins TRBV4-3 to TRBJ2-1; perhaps TRBD2 as D (6 bases). The germline V gene encodes CDR1 LGHNA and CDR2 YSLEER. CDR3 length: 15 residues.

This clonotype showed up many times. The CDR3, as DNA: TGTGCCAGCGAGAGGGGGCTCGGAGGATCAGATACGCAGTATTTT. Translated, it gives CASERGLGGSDTQYF. The rearrangement joins TRBV28 to TRBJ2-3, with 7 bases that match TRBD1. Trimming took 8 bases from V and 4 from J; bases not matched to a gene: 12. The CDR3 runs to 15 residues. Germline CDR1 reads MDHEN; CDR2 reads SYDVKM.

The CDR3 protein is CASGGWYTGELFF. DNA of the CDR3: TGTGCCAGCGGCGGGTGGTACACCGGGGAGCTGTTTTTT. The rearrangement uses TRBV6-2 or TRBV6-3 and TRBJ2-2, with TRBD2 as a possible D gene (5 bases). The CDR3 spans 13 residues. CDR1 and CDR2 (germline): MNHEY, SVGEGT. V shed 8 bases and J shed 3 bases, with 10 bases lying between them.